Listed below are T cell receptor beta chains from one sample, sequenced in a study of T cells in Graves' hyperthyroidism and ophthalmopathy. TCRdb re-called the multiplex PCR reads through MiXCR, storing one row per CDR3 protein. Altogether over 250,000 distinct CDR3 sequences are present, 20% to 25% being singletons, with the ten largest covering approximately 25%. The sequenced material came from blood. Receptor source: a middle-aged man with Graves' hyperthyroidism that later progressed to Graves' ophthalmopathy. Each CDR3 is given with its conserved first and last residue. The order of the fields is J gene, clone size, D gene, V gene, CDR3 DNA, CDR3 protein. The D gene is left open where the match is weak. Only part of the rows carry a size: once, few, many, or a class if the clone is expanded.

TRBJ2-7 | many | TRBD2 | TRBV3-1 | TGTGCCAGCAGCCCGCACGGGAGGGCCGGTAACTACGAGCAGTACTTC | CASSPHGRAGNYEQYF
TRBJ1-2 | many | . | TRBV28 | TGTGCCAGCAGTTTACCCTCTAGCATCTATGGCTACACCTTC | CASSLPSSIYGYTF
TRBJ1-4 | many | . | TRBV11-2 | TGTGCCAGCAGCTTTGGGGCCGGCGAAAAACTGTTTTTT | CASSFGAGEKLFF
TRBJ2-5 | . | . | TRBV6-1 | TGTGCCAGCAGCGGGACATACCCTCAAGAGACCCAGTACTTC | CASSGTYPQETQYF
TRBJ2-7 | many | . | TRBV12-3/TRBV12-4 | TGTGCCAGCAGTTTAATTCCTAGATCCTACGAGCAGTACTTC | CASSLIPRSYEQYF
TRBJ2-5 | many | TRBD1 | TRBV28 | TGTGCCAGCAGCACGGACAGGGGGCTCGAGACCCAGTACTTC | CASSTDRGLETQYF
TRBJ1-1 | once | TRBD1 | TRBV4-1 | TGCGCCAGCACCCTAAGTCCCGGACAGGCCCTCTCTGAAGCTTTCTTT | CASTLSPGQALSEAFF
TRBJ1-5 | many | . | TRBV6-5 | TGTGCCAGCAGCACGGGCGCCGGCAGCAATCAGCCCCAGCATTTT | CASSTGAGSNQPQHF
TRBJ1-3 | . | . | TRBV20-1 | TGCAGTGCTAGAGGGGCACCAAAGATTTACTCTGGAAACACCATATATTTT | CSARGAPKIYSGNTIYF
TRBJ1-3 | many | . | TRBV27 | TGTGCCAGCAGTACCCGAATCCACGGGAACACCATATATTTT | CASSTRIHGNTIYF